The sample holds a few counts of the clone carrying this T cell receptor (beta chain). What it recognizes is unknown. PCR involved 60 Vbeta and 13 Jbeta primers. The table came from immunoSEQ multiplex PCR; TCRdb's copy has only in-frame clones and leaves some out. The profile shows roughly 190,000 clones, over 70% of them singletons. Germline assignment: CDR1 SGHNT and CDR2 YYREEE (reference sequence). V shed 0 bases and J 4 bases; nucleotides not matched to a gene: 2. The CDR3 spans 14 residues. The sample belongs to a study of cytomegalovirus exposure and HLA in healthy donors. Study-wide results and caveats: Follow-up analysis later connected one missense variant in DCLRE1C with trimming of TCR beta V- and J-genes. Earlier findings revealed that most TCR beta V segments proved productive either about 90% or about 30% of the time.

The rearrangement links TRBV5-4 to TRBJ2-7; 9 bases match TRBD2. Sequencing used PBMCs. This TCR was sampled from a woman aged 25 to 45 in good health and CMV-seropositive. This CDR3 reads CASSLATSGYEQYF. As DNA, the CDR3 is TGTGCCAGCAGCTTGGCCACTAGCGGGTACGAGCAGTACTTC.